This T cell receptor (beta chain) was sequenced in a study of T cells in Graves' hyperthyroidism and ophthalmopathy (dated by TCRdb to about 2019). Broadly, across the study: Peripheral blood was collected at initial diagnosis, before any treatment. TCR V-J signatures able to tell the groups apart were searched for in a discovery cohort of more than 90 patients, of whom under 45 had Graves' ophthalmopathy and roughly 58 had stable Graves' hyperthyroidism. Prospective prediction of ophthalmopathy was tested in an independent validation cohort consisting of fewer than 20 hyperthyroidism patients and about 17 patients who later progressed to ophthalmopathy. The roughly 94 discovery patients were randomly divided into training and test sets at a 7:3 ratio. The study also compared thyroid tissue and blood T-cell repertoires from about six Graves' hyperthyroidism patients. Once sampling was done, hyperthyroidism patients were given methimazole at a starting dose of 30 mg daily, whereas ophthalmopathy patients were given high-dose intravenous methylprednisolone. TCR Vbeta CDR3 sequencing of some 140 peripheral blood samples (more than 40 ophthalmopathy, 75 hyperthyroidism and approximately 17 progressor patients) is reported in the paper. General conclusions and limits of the study: Most expanded thyroid clonotypes (frequency above 0.001) were also found in blood, which suggests that blood repertoires may mirror thyroid immune responses. No statistical method was used to set the sample size in advance, and investigators knew the group allocation. A model built on a 13 V-J signature distinguished ophthalmopathy from stable hyperthyroidism, reaching roughly 88% sensitivity and about 81% specificity in cross-validation and 80%/75% in testing. In validation, progression to ophthalmopathy was predicted by the model with 70.59% sensitivity and just over 72% specificity, a median of roughly 6 months before onset.

Stable Graves' hyperthyroidism was defined as no progression to ophthalmopathy during 18 months of follow-up. Hyperthyroidism patients were newly diagnosed, with disease duration under 2 months, and aged 18 to 65 years. The study excluded patients with uncontrolled infections, other autoimmune diseases, pregnancy or lactation. Diagnoses relied on clinical symptoms, serum thyroxine and TRAb, thyroid ultrasound and orbital computed tomography. PBMCs were separated from roughly 9.6 ml of fresh peripheral blood using Ficoll-Paque density gradient centrifugation. Total RNA was extracted with Trizol reagent, and quality was checked on an Agilent 2100 Bioanalyzer. The CDR3 holds 14 amino acids from the cysteine to the phenylalanine. CDR3 DNA only is kept here, 42 bases in frame from base 1. The junction carries 9 bases between V and J, which are trimmed by 0 bases and 4 bases respectively. The germline V gene yields SGHNT for CDR1 and YENEEA for CDR2.

The TCR beta CDR3 regions were amplified from RNA transcripts. The TCR CDR3 was subjected to a first round of RT-PCR using the HTBI primer set and the Qiagen OneStep RT-PCR kit. Libraries were constructed in a second round of multiplex PCR, after which size selection and purification were performed. Libraries were sequenced paired-end with 100 bp reads on an Illumina HiSeq2000. The paper's data handling went like this. Raw data were processed with SOAPnuke, discarding reads with adapters, uncalled bases, mean Phred below 15, or no exact constant-primer or identifier match. High-quality paired reads were merged with COPE v1.2.5, and unique nucleotide sequences were defined as clonotypes. MiTCR v1.1 was used to align clonotypes to the IMGT TRBV, TRBD and TRBJ reference segments. The analysis included only V-J combinations with a frequency above 0.0001, which together covered 99% to 99.2% of the repertoires. A TCS score was defined as the ratio between F50 (clonal expansion) and ExV (chaos), using BLOSUM62-based TCRdist between CDR3 peptides within each V-J. Welch's t-statistics and random forest reduced several hundred V-J features to 10 to 15, which were used in a naive Bayes classifier (R e1071). Through fastp at Q25 and MiXCR, TCRdb rebuilt clones from the public reads, retaining in-frame beta chains. Rows are combined by CDR3 protein, so each entry shows the most common genes and DNA. The V and J calls, along with clone size, are taken from TCRdb and not from the paper's own processing. The sample table lists about 360,000 distinct CDR3 sequences, approximately 13% of them with a count of one. The biggest ten clones account for 9.2% of the sample.

The sample holds many counts of this clonotype. Its antigen is not yet known. Base quality data are lacking; no much larger clone is found one base away. The sample consisted of blood. The clonotype originates from a woman aged 18-30 years with Graves' hyperthyroidism. The V gene is TRBV11-3 and the J gene is TRBJ2-5; confidence is insufficient to name the D gene. The CDR3 region reads CASSLDSAAETQYF. The DNA is TGTGCCAGCAGCTTAGATTCGGCGGCAGAGACCCAGTACTTC.